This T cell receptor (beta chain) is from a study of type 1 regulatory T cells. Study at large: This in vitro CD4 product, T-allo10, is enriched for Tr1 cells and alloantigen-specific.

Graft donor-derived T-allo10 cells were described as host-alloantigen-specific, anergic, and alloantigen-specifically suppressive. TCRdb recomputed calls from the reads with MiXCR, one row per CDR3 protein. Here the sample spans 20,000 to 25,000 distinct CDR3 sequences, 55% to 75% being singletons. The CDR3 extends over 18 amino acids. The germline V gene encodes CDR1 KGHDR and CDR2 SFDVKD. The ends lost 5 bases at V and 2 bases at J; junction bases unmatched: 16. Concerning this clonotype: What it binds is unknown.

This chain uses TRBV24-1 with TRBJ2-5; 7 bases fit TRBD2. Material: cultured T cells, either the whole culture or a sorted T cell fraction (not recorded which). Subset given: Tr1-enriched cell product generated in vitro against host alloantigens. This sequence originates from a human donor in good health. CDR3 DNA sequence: TGTGCCACCAGTGGAGGTCCCCCCCACGGGGGGTTACAAGAGACCCAGTACTTC. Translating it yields CATSGGPPHGGLQETQYF.